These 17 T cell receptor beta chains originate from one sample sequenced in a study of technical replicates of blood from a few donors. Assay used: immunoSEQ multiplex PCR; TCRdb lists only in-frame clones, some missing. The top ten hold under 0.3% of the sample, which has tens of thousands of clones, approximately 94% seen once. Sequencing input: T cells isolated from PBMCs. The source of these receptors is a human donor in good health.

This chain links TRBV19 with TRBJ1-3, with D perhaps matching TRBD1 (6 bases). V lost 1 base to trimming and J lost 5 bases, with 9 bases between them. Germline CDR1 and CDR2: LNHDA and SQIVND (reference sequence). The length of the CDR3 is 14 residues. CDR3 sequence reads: CASSIGDIRNTIYF. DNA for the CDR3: TGTGCCAGTAGTATAGGGGACATTCGAAACACCATATATTTT.

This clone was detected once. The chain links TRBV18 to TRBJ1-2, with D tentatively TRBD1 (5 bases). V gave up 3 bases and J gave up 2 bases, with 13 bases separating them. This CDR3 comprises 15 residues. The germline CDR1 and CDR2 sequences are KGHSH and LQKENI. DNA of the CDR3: TGTGCCAGCTCACCCCTCGGGGGAGGGAACTATGGCTACACCTTC. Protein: CASSPLGGGNYGYTF.

CDR3 sequence: CASTGQVDIQYF. Here the CDR3 DNA reads TGTGCCAGCACGGGACAGGTTGACATTCAGTACTTC. V is TRBV6-1 and J is TRBJ2-4, with 8 bases lining up with TRBD1. Germline CDR1 reads MNHNS; CDR2 reads SASEGT. The V segment lost 7 bases and the J segment 8 bases; nucleotides outside the gene matches: 4. The CDR3 runs to 12 residues.

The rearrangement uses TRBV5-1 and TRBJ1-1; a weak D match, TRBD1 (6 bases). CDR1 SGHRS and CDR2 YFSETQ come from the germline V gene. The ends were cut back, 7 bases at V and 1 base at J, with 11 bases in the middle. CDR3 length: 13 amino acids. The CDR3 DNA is TGCGCCAGCGATAAGACAGGGAACACTGAAGCTTTCTTT. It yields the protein CASDKTGNTEAFF.

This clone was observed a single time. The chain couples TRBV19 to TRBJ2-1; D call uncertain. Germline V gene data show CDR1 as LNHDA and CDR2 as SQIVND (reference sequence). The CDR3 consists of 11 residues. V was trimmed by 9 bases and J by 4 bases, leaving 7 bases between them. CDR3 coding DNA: TGTGCCAGGGCCCGTTACAATGAGCAGTTCTTC. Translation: CARARYNEQFF.

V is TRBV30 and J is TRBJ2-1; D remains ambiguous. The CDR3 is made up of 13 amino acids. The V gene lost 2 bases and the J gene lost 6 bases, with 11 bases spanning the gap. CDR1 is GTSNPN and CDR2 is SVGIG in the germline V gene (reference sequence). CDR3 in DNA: TGTGCCTGGAGTCCCCCTAACGGCAATGAGCAGTTCTTC. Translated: CAWSPPNGNEQFF.

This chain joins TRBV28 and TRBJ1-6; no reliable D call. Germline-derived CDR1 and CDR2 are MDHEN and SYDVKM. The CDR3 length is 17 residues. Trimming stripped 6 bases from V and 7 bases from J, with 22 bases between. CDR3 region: CASSLYGSRLGNSPLHF. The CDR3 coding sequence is TGTGCCAGCAGCCTTTACGGGAGTCGGTTGGGGAATTCACCCCTCCACTTT.

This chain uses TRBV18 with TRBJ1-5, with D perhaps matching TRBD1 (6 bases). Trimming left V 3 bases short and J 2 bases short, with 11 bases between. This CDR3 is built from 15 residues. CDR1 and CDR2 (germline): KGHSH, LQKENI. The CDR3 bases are TGTGCCAGCTCACCCTCCGGGGGGCGCAATCAGCCCCAGCATTTT. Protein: CASSPSGGRNQPQHF.

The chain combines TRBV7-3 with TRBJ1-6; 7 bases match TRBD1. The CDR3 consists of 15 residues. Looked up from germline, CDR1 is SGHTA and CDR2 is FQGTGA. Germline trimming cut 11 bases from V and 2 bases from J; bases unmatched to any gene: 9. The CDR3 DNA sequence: TGTGCCGGTCACAGGGGAGGCACCTATAATTCACCCCTCCACTTT. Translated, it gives CAGHRGGTYNSPLHF.

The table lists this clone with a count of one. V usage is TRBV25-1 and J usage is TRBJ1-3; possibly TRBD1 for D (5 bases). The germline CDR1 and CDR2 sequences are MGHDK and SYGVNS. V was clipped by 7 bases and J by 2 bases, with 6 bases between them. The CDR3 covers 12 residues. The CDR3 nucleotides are TGTGCCAGCAAGGACACTGGAAACACCATATATTTT. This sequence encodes CASKDTGNTIYF.

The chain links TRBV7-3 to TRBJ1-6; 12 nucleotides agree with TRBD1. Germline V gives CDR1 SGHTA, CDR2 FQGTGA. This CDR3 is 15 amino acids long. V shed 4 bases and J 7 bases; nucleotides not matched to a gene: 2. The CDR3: CASSSGTGGNSPLHF. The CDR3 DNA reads TGTGCCAGCAGCTCAGGGACAGGGGGCAATTCACCCCTCCACTTT.

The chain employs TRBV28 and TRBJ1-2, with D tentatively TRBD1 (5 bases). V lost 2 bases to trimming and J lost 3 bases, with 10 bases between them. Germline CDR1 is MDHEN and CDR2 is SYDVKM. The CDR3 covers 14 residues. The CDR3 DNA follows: TGTGCCAGCAGTTTAAGACAGTTGGACTATGGCTACACCTTC. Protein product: CASSLRQLDYGYTF.

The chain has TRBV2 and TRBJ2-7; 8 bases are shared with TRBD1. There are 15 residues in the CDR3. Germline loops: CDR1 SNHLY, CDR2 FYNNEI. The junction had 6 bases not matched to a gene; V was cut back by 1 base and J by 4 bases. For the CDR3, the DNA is TGTGCCAGCAGTGAAGGACAGGGGACTGGGTACGAGCAGTACTTC. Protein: CASSEGQGTGYEQYF.

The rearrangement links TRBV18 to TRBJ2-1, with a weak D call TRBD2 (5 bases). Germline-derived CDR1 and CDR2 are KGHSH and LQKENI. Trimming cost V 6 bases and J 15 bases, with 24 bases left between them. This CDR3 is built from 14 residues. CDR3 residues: CASSPLQEGRDPFF. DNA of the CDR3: TGTGCCAGCTCGCCTCTACAAGAGGGCCGGGATCCGTTCTTC.

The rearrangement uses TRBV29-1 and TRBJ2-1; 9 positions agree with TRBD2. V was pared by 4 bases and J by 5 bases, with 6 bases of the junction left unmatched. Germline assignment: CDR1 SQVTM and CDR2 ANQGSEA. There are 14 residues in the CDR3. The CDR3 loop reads CSVVGTSLNNEQFF. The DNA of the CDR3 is TGCAGCGTTGTCGGGACTAGCCTTAACAATGAGCAGTTCTTC.

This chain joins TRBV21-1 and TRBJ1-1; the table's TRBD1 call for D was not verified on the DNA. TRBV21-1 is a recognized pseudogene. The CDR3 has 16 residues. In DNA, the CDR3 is TGTGCCAGCAGCAAACCTCGGACAGGGATTACCACTGAAGCTTTCTTT. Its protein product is CASSKPRTGITTEAFF.

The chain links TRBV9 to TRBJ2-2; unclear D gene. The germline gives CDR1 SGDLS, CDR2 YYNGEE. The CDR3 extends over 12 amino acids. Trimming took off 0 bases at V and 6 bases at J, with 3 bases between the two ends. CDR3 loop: CASSVVSGELFF. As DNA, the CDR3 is TGTGCCAGCAGCGTAGTCTCCGGGGAGCTGTTTTTT.